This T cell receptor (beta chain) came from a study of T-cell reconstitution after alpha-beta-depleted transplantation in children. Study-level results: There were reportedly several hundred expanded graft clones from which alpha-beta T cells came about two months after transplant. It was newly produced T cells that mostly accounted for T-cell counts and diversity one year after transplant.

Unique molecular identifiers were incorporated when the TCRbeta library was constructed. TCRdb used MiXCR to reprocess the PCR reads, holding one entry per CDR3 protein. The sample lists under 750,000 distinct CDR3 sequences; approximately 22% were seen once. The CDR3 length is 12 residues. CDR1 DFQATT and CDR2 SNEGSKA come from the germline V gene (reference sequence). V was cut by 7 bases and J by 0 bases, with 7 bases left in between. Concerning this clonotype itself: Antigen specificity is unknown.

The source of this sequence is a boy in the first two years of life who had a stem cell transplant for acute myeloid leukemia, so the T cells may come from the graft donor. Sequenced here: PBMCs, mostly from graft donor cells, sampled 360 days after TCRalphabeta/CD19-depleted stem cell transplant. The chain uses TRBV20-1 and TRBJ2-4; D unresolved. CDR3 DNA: TGCAGTGTAGGGCTAGCCAAAAACATTCAGTACTTC. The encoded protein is CSVGLAKNIQYF.